This T cell receptor (beta chain) appears in the sequencing data of a study of glioma-infiltrating T cells after dendritic cell vaccination. Study summary: At biweekly intervals, patients got three intradermal dendritic cell vaccine injections.

Sequenced by immunoSEQ multiplex PCR; TCRdb stores in-frame clones only, minus some. This sample has 40,000 to 60,000 clones, with about 85% found just once. Germline assignment: CDR1 MNHEY and CDR2 SMNVEV (reference sequence). There are 18 residues in the CDR3. This sample comprised blood, obtained before dendritic cell vaccination. The chain employs TRBV27 and TRBJ2-5, with 12 bases fitting TRBD2. The J call is doubtful: the DNA matches TRBJ2-7 better. The TCR originated in a human donor with glioblastoma. The CDR3 DNA is TGTGCCAGCAGTTCCACAGGGCTAGCGGGAGGGCCCACCTACGAGCAGTACTTC. This gives the protein CASSSTGLAGGPTYEQYF.